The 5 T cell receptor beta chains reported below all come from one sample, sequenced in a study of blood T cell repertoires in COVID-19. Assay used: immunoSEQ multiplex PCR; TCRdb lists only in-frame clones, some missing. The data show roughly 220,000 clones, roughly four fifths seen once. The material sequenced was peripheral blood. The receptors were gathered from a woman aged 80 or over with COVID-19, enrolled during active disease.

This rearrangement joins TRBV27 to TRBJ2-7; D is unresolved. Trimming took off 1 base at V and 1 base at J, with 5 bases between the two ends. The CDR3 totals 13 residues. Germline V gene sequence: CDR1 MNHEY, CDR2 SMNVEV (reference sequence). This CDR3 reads CASSLFHSYEQYF. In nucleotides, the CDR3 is TGTGCCAGCAGTTTATTTCATTCCTACGAGCAGTACTTC.

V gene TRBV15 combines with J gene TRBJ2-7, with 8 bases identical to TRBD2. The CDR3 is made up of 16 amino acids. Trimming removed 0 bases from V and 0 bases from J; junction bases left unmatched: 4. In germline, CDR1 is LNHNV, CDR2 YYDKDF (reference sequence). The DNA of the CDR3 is TGTGCCACCAGCAGAGAATTAGCGGGAATCTCCTACGAGCAGTACTTC. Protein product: CATSRELAGISYEQYF.

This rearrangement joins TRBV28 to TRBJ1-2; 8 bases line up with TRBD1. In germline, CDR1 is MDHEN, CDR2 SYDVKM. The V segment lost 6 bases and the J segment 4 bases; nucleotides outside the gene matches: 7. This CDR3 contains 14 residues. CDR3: CASSPGGSVYGYTF. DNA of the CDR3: TGTGCCAGCAGCCCAGGGGGCAGCGTCTATGGCTACACCTTC.

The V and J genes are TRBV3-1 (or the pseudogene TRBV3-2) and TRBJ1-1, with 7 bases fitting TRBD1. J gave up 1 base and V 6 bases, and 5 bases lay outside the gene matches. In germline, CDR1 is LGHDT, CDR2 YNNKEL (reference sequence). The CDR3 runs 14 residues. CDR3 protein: CASRRDSQNTEAFF. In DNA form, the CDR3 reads TGTGCCAGCAGGCGGGACAGCCAGAACACTGAAGCTTTCTTT.

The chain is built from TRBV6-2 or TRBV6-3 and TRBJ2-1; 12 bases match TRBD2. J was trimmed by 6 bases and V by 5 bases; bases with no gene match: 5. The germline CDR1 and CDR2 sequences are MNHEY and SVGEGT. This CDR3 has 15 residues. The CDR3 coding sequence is TGTGCCAGCAGTCTAGGGACTAGCGGGCTCAATGAGCAGTTCTTC. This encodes CASSLGTSGLNEQFF.